Sequencing of this T cell receptor (beta chain) was carried out in a study of blood T cell repertoires in COVID-19. This CDR3 is built from 15 residues. V lost 1 base and J lost 7, with 11 bases in between. Germline V gene sequence: CDR1 MNHEY, CDR2 SVGEGT. Under the authors' procedure: Quantification of nucleated cells was approximated via reference gene primer amplification. Using immunoSEQ multiplex PCR, the repertoire was profiled, and TCRdb retains in-frame clones only, with some absent. Clone size and V and J calls were adopted from that table, with D and trimming inferred from the DNA. The sample holds more than 200,000 clones, 70% to 90% seen once.

The clonotype was recovered from a human donor in a cohort sampled during active COVID-19. The sequencing sample was made of peripheral blood. The chain recombines TRBV6-2 or TRBV6-3 with TRBJ1-6; D perhaps matches TRBD1 (5 bases). As DNA, the CDR3 is TGTGCCAGCAGTTACTTGGCAGGGAACAATTCACCCCTCCACTTT. Amino acids: CASSYLAGNNSPLHF.